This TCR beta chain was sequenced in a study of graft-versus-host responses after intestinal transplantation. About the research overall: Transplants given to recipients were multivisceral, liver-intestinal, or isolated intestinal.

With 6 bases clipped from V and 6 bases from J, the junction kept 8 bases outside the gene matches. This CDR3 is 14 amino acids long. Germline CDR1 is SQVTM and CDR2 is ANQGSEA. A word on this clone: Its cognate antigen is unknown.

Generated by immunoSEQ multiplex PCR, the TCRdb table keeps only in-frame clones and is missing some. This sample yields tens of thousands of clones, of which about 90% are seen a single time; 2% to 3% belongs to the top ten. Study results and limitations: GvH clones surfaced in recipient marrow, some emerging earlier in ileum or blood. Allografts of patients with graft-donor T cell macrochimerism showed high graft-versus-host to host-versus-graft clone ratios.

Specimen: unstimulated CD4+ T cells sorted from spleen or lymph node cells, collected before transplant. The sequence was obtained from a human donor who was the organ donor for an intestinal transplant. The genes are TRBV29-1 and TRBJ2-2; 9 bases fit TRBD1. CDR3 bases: TGCAGCGTAGCCCGGGACAGGGACGCCGGGGAGCTGTTTTTT. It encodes CSVARDRDAGELFF.